The table lists the clone carrying this T cell receptor (beta chain) with many counts. The antigen remains unidentified. The data are from a study of HIV-infected children after antiretroviral therapy interruption. As for the study in general: Samples from the continuous-treatment group were taken at weeks 0, 48 and 150.

The length of the CDR3 is 15 residues. The V end lost 0 bases, the J end lost 2 bases, and 12 bases lay between the germline ends. CDR1 and CDR2 (germline): SGHRS, YFSETQ. General study points: Naive CD4+ sequences overlapped less between time points once interruption began. By the end of treatment interruption, naive CD4+ clonality (Gini) increased.

RNA-based 3' RACE libraries used unique molecular identifiers. A single record per CDR3 protein comes from TCRdb applying MiXCR to the 3' RACE reads. Altogether about 15,000 distinct CDR3 sequences are present, roughly 3.5% being singletons, with the ten largest covering 5% to 6%. Documented treatment: PENTA 11 planned treatment interruption arm or continuous ART arm. At least 5 million viable PBMCs were required per cryopreserved sample. The source material was CD45RA+ CD4+ T cells from PBMCs, sampled from a donor given antiretroviral therapy, either interrupted or continuous. The subset here: naive CD4+ CD45RA+ CD45RO- T cells. This TCR came from a child aged 2 to 17 with HIV. The genes are TRBV5-1 and TRBJ2-7, with D possibly matching TRBD1 (6 bases). The CDR3 spells CASSLGYRDTYEQYF. The CDR3 DNA is TGCGCCAGCAGCTTGGGGTACAGGGACACCTACGAGCAGTACTTC.